The next 26 T cell receptor beta chains were all read from a single sample in a study of T-cell reconstitution after alpha-beta-depleted transplantation in children. During its preparation, the TCRbeta library received unique molecular identifiers. TCRdb called the PCR reads again in MiXCR, with one record for every CDR3 protein. Of 350,000 to 400,000 distinct CDR3 sequences in the sample, more than 10% were seen once. The sample consisted of PBMCs, taken from the stem cell graft. These receptors came from a human donor who donated a stem cell graft to a child with Fanconi anemia.

The gene calls are TRBV28 and TRBJ2-1; the match to TRBD2 covers 8 bases. CDR1 is MDHEN, CDR2 SYDVKM, per germline. The length of the CDR3 is 15 residues. J was trimmed by 4 bases and V by 5 bases; bases with no gene match: 7. CDR3 loop: CASSPRTSLYNEQFF. The CDR3 coding sequence is TGTGCCAGCAGTCCTCGGACTAGCCTTTACAATGAGCAGTTCTTC.

This rearrangement joins TRBV30 to TRBJ1-2; D gene uncertain. This CDR3 comprises 12 residues. Trimming removed 3 bases from V and 11 bases from J, with 16 bases in between. CDR1 and CDR2 (germline): GTSNPN, SVGIG (reference sequence). CDR3 residues: CAWREGWREYTF. In DNA form, the CDR3 reads TGTGCCTGGAGGGAGGGTTGGAGGGAGTACACCTTC. The full variable domain, its missing parts supplied by reference TRBV30 and TRBJ1-2, is SQTIHQWPATLVQPVGSPLSLECTVEGTSNPNLYWYRQAAGRGLQLLFYSVGIGQISSEVPQNLSASRPQDRQFILSSKKLLLSDSGFYLCAWREGWREYTFGSGTRLTVV.

V usage is TRBV7-6 and J usage is TRBJ2-3, with TRBD2 identical over 8 bases. CDR3 size: 16 residues. The J segment lost 3 bases and the V segment lost 2 bases, leaving 7 bases of the junction unmatched. The germline V gene encodes CDR1 SGHVS and CDR2 FNYEAQ. The CDR3 DNA is TGTGCCAGCAGCTTAAGACGGGGGGGCGAGACAGATACGCAGTATTTT. Translation gives CASSLRRGGETDTQYF.

Many counts were recorded for this clonotype. V is TRBV28 and J is TRBJ1-2, with 11 bases aligning to TRBD1. V trimming: 6 bases; J trimming: 10 bases; junction bases outside the gene matches: 10. Germline V CDR1 and CDR2: MDHEN, SYDVKM. The CDR3 totals 14 residues. The CDR3, as DNA: TGTGCCAGCAGCGCGACGGGACAGGGGGTTCACTACACCTTC. This gives the protein CASSATGQGVHYTF.

This clonotype has a count of ten or more. The chain has TRBV6-5 and TRBJ2-1; the D gene could be TRBD1 or TRBD2 (6 bases each). The CDR3 consists of 14 residues. The germline V and J ends were trimmed by 6 bases and 5 bases, with 14 bases remaining between them. The germline gives CDR1 MNHEY, CDR2 SVGAGI. As DNA, the CDR3 is TGTGCCAGCAGACGGGGGCGGGCCGACAATGAGCAGTTCTTC. Translated: CASRRGRADNEQFF.

In its sample, this clonotype was seen many times. The J gene is TRBJ1-2, the V gene TRBV12-3 or TRBV12-4; the match to TRBD1 covers 10 bases. V shed 3 bases, J shed 6 bases, and the junction held 4 bases outside the gene matches. The CDR3 covers 14 residues. As DNA, the CDR3 is TGTGCCAGCAGTTTTACTGGGACAGGGGATGGCTACACCTTC. It yields the protein CASSFTGTGDGYTF.

This clonotype was seen only a few times. The gene calls are TRBV6-5 and TRBJ2-6; D remains unclear. This CDR3 has 17 amino acids. CDR1 and CDR2 from the germline V gene are MNHEY and SVGAGI. V was shortened by 0 bases and J by 0 bases, with 9 bases between the two germline ends. In DNA form, the CDR3 reads TGTGCCAGCAGTTACTCGAGATCGGACTCTGGGGCCAACGTCCTGACTTTC. Residues: CASSYSRSDSGANVLTF.

This clonotype was seen ten or more times. The chain is built from TRBV12-3 or TRBV12-4 and TRBJ2-2; D is unclear. The CDR3 runs to 12 residues. V lost 3 bases to trimming and J lost 6 bases, with 5 bases between them. The CDR3 nucleotides read TGTGCCAGCAGTTTTCCCCCCGGGGAGCTGTTTTTT. This gives the protein CASSFPPGELFF.

V usage is TRBV7-9 and J usage is TRBJ1-1, with D possibly TRBD1 on 6 matching bases. Deletions cut 4 bases from V and 3 bases from J, with 15 bases between. Germline assignment: CDR1 SEHNR and CDR2 FQNEAQ (reference sequence). The CDR3 spans 15 residues. This CDR3 reads CASSSNRALDTEAFF. The CDR3 coding sequence is TGTGCCAGCAGCTCCAACAGGGCCCTGGACACTGAAGCTTTCTTT.

This clonotype was seen only a few times. The rearrangement joins TRBV6-5 to TRBJ2-3, with 14 bases fitting TRBD2. There are 17 residues in the CDR3. The trim removed 0 bases at V and 6 bases at J, leaving 5 bases unmatched. Germline V lookup: CDR1 MNHEY, CDR2 SVGAGI. This CDR3 reads CASSYSTSGGDSDTQYF. The CDR3 DNA is TGTGCCAGCAGTTACTCGACTAGCGGGGGGGATAGTGATACGCAGTATTTT.

This clonotype has a handful of counts. The genes are TRBV25-1 and TRBJ1-2, with a possible D match to TRBD1 (5 bases). The V gene lost 1 base and the J gene lost 7 bases, with 16 bases spanning the gap. The CDR3 loop spans 15 amino acids. Germline V CDR1 and CDR2: MGHDK, SYGVNS. CDR3 sequence (DNA): TGTGCCAGCAGTGAATTAAATTTGGACCAGGGTGGCTACACCTTC. This codes for CASSELNLDQGGYTF.

This clonotype was counted only a few times. The chain recombines TRBV11-2 with TRBJ1-1, with a tentative D call TRBD1 (5 bases). The length of the CDR3 is 15 residues. Looked up from germline, CDR1 is SGHAT and CDR2 is FQNNGV. V lost 2 bases to trimming and J lost 12 bases, with 22 bases between them. The CDR3 DNA reads TGTGCCAGCAGCTTAAGGCGGTTTGGGGACTACCCTACTTTCTTT. Translation gives CASSLRRFGDYPTFF.

The V call is TRBV6-6, the J call TRBJ1-1; no clear D. There are 13 residues in the CDR3. Germline loops: CDR1 MNHNY, CDR2 SVGAGI (reference sequence). Trimming removed 2 bases at V and 5 bases at J, with 9 bases between. DNA for the CDR3: TGTGCCAGCAGTTACCAGAGTGGGACTGAAGCTTTCTTT. Protein product: CASSYQSGTEAFF.

This clonotype occurred many times. V usage is TRBV7-2 and J usage is TRBJ2-7, with 10 bases identical to TRBD2. The CDR3 extends over 16 amino acids. Germline V gene lookup returns CDR1 SGHTA and CDR2 FQGNSA. Unmatched junction bases numbered 7, after V lost 5 bases and J lost 0 bases. The CDR3 DNA reads as TGTGCCAGCAGCCCCGTTAGCGGGGGGAGCTCCTACGAGCAGTACTTC. The encoded protein is CASSPVSGGSSYEQYF.

This clonotype turned up a few times. The V call is TRBV18, the J call TRBJ1-6; no clear D. This CDR3 is 15 amino acids long. Germline V gene data show CDR1 as KGHSH and CDR2 as LQKENI. Trimming took 4 bases from V and 6 from J, leaving 13 bases between them. This CDR3 reads CASSRAGDGNSPLHF. In DNA form, the CDR3 reads TGTGCCAGCTCACGGGCCGGTGACGGTAATTCACCCCTCCACTTT.

The V and J genes are TRBV19 and TRBJ1-1; maybe TRBD1 (6 bases). CDR1 is LNHDA and CDR2 is SQIVND in the germline V gene (reference sequence). The CDR3 has 13 residues. V lost 3 bases and J 9 bases, leaving 14 bases between the germline ends. CDR3 coding DNA: TGTGCCAGTAGTATGGCCCAGGGGAATCAAGCTTTCTTT. Amino acids: CASSMAQGNQAFF. The full variable domain, in which reference TRBV19 and TRBJ1-1 provide the parts outside the CDR3, is DGGITQSPKYLFRKEGQNVTLSCEQNLNHDAMYWYRQDPGQGLRLIYYSQIVNDFQKGDIAEGYSVSREKKESFPLTVTSAQKNPTAFYLCASSMAQGNQAFFGQGTRLTVV.

This clonotype was recorded at least ten times. V and J are TRBV3-1 and TRBJ2-1, with D possibly matching TRBD2 (7 bases). The germline V and J ends were trimmed by 5 bases and 5 bases, with 22 bases remaining between them. This CDR3 has 17 amino acids. Germline V gives CDR1 LGHDT, CDR2 YNNKEL (reference sequence). The DNA of the CDR3 is TGTGCCAGCAGCAACCCAAGGGGGGGCCGAATAGACAATGAGCAGTTCTTC. Residues: CASSNPRGGRIDNEQFF.

This clonotype has at least ten counts. One junction end does not reproduce the germline sequence, and a read error may be involved. In nucleotides, the CDR3 is TGTGCCAGCAGTTTAGACGGATACAATGAGCAGTTCTTC. It codes for CASSLDGYNEQFF. The chain joins TRBV5-1 to TRBJ2-1, with D unclear. Per the germline V gene, CDR1 is SGHRS and CDR2 is YFSETQ. The CDR3 is 13 residues long.

This clonotype was picked up a small number of times. The chain couples TRBV6-2 or TRBV6-3 to TRBJ2-1, with D unclear. CDR3 length equals 16 residues. Germline V gene lookup returns CDR1 MNHEY and CDR2 SVGEGT. V was clipped by 6 bases and J by 1 base, with 16 bases between them. CDR3 bases: TGTGCCAGCAGCCGCAGAGGCCGTCCATCCTACAATGAGCAGTTCTTC. This codes for CASSRRGRPSYNEQFF.

This clonotype showed up just a few times. V gene TRBV12-3 or TRBV12-4 combines with J gene TRBJ2-1; 10 bases agree with TRBD1. This CDR3 contains 16 residues. With 6 bases clipped from V and 7 bases from J, the junction kept 12 bases outside the gene matches. Here the CDR3 reads CASSTRLGQGRNEQFF. DNA of the CDR3: TGTGCCAGCAGCACTCGTTTGGGACAGGGGAGGAATGAGCAGTTCTTC.

This chain joins TRBV20-1 and TRBJ2-2; the D gene is possibly TRBD1 (5 bases). The ends were cut back, 5 bases at V and 0 bases at J, with 7 bases in the middle. In germline, CDR1 is DFQATT, CDR2 SNEGSKA (reference sequence). The CDR3 extends over 13 amino acids. The DNA of the CDR3 is TGCAGTGCTCCGACAGCGAACACCGGGGAGCTGTTTTTT. Translation gives CSAPTANTGELFF.

The CDR3 here is CATSRELAGVGYEQFF. The CDR3 DNA reads TGTGCCACCAGCAGAGAACTAGCGGGGGTTGGTTATGAGCAGTTCTTC. The chain joins TRBV15 to TRBJ2-1; the match to TRBD2 covers 11 bases. The CDR3 consists of 16 residues. J gave up 8 bases and V 0 bases, and 6 bases lay outside the gene matches. In germline, CDR1 is LNHNV, CDR2 YYDKDF (reference sequence).

Worth noting for this clonotype: Lacking the conserved final phenylalanine or tryptophan, this CDR3 likely reflects a read error. This sequence joins TRBV27 and TRBJ1-1, with 7 bases identical to TRBD1. The germline V gene encodes CDR1 MNHEY and CDR2 SMNVEV (reference sequence). The CDR3 loop spans 13 amino acids. Unmatched junction bases numbered 4, after V lost 8 bases and J lost 1 base. The chain's CDR3 is CASYRQGNTEAFC. The CDR3 DNA reads as TGTGCCAGCTATCGACAGGGGAACACTGAAGCTTTCTGT.

The chain carries TRBV6-2 or TRBV6-3 and TRBJ2-1; no clear D gene. This CDR3 has 12 residues. Germline V gene data show CDR1 as MNHEY and CDR2 as SVGEGT. V was trimmed by 0 bases and J by 10 bases, leaving 7 bases between them. This CDR3 is CASSYSSLEQFF. Written as DNA, the CDR3 is TGTGCCAGCAGTTACTCGAGCCTAGAGCAGTTCTTC.

This clonotype was detected ten times or more. This chain joins TRBV4-3 and TRBJ1-1; D gene unclear. This CDR3 is 18 amino acids long. V was cut by 0 bases and J by 0 bases, with 17 bases left in between. Germline CDR1 reads LGHNA; CDR2 reads YSLEER. CDR3 sequence: CASSQDPGLRFMNTEAFF. CDR3 sequence (DNA): TGCGCCAGCAGCCAAGATCCCGGGTTACGGTTCATGAACACTGAAGCTTTCTTT.

This clonotype was seen many times. Here the CDR3 reads CASSSSAGYGYTF. The CDR3 nucleotides are TGTGCCAGCAGCTCGTCCGCCGGTTATGGCTACACCTTC. V and J are TRBV12-3 or TRBV12-4 and TRBJ1-2; D unclear. The V and J ends lost 6 bases and 5 bases respectively, with 13 bases between them. The CDR3 is 13 residues long.